These T cell receptor beta chains were read from a single sample in a study of blood T cell repertoires in COVID-19. TCRdb's table, derived via immunoSEQ multiplex PCR, lists solely in-frame clones and lacks some. The table has roughly 280,000 clones, 86% seen once. Sequenced sample: peripheral blood. The receptor set was obtained from a man in his forties with active or convalescent COVID-19. Each CDR3 is given with its conserved first and last residue. A D gene is named only where the DNA matches it firmly. Rows may omit the clone size; those that give it use once, few, many or a size class.

V gene	D gene	J gene	clone size	CDR3 DNA	CDR3 protein
TRBV5-1	-	TRBJ1-1	-	TGCGCCAGCAGCCCTACAGAGAACACTGAAGCTTTCTTT	CASSPTENTEAFF
TRBV7-8	-	TRBJ2-7	-	TGTGCCAGCAGCTTATTAGTAGCGTCGTACGAGCAGTACTTC	CASSLLVASYEQYF
TRBV7-9	TRBD2	TRBJ2-1	few	TGTGCCAGCAGCATCCGACTAGCGGGAGTTGAGCAGTTCTTC	CASSIRLAGVEQFF
TRBV6-2/TRBV6-3	-	TRBJ2-5	-	TGTGCCAGCAGTTACCGCAGAACGACGGGAGAGACCCAGTACTTC	CASSYRRTTGETQYF
TRBV11-3	TRBD2	TRBJ2-1	-	TGTGCCAGCAGCTCCCCACCGGGACTAGCGGCCAGGAGCTCCTACAATGAGCAGTTCTTC	CASSSPPGLAARSSYNEQFF
TRBV27	TRBD1	TRBJ1-6	-	TGTGCCAGCAGTTTGGGACAGGGGAATTCACCCCTCCACTTT	CASSLGQGNSPLHF
TRBV7-6	-	TRBJ2-7	few	TGTGCCAGCAGCTTAGCGGAGGGTAGCGGCTACGAGCAGTACTTC	CASSLAEGSGYEQYF
TRBV7-8	TRBD2	TRBJ2-1	-	TGTGCCACCTCGCTAGCGGGAGCCCCCAATGAGCAGTTCTTC	CATSLAGAPNEQFF
TRBV5-1	-	TRBJ2-1	-	TGCGCCAGCAAGGGCCGGGAAGTGATGGATGAGCAGTTCTTC	CASKGREVMDEQFF
TRBV5-4	TRBD1	TRBJ2-1	few	TGTGCCAGCAGCGCCAAGACAGGGTTATACAATGAGCAGTTCTTC	CASSAKTGLYNEQFF
TRBV11-3	TRBD1	TRBJ2-5	-	TGTGCCAGCAGCTTAGATAACCACAGGGGTTCAGAGACCCAGTACTTC	CASSLDNHRGSETQYF
TRBV28	-	TRBJ2-5	-	TGTGCCAGCACTTCAGGGGAGAGGATTTACGGAGAGACCCAGTACTTC	CASTSGERIYGETQYF
TRBV7-2	-	TRBJ1-4	-	TGTGCCAGCAGCTTATCGGGACTGGGAAATGAAAAACTGTTTTTT	CASSLSGLGNEKLFF
TRBV14	-	TRBJ2-2	-	TGTGCCAGCAGTCGTTCTAGATCCGGGGAGCTGTTTTTT	CASSRSRSGELFF
TRBV14	TRBD2	TRBJ2-7	once	TGTGCCAGCAGCCAAGCCGGGACTAGCGGGAGCGACGAGCAGTACTTC	CASSQAGTSGSDEQYF
TRBV3-1/TRBV3-2	-	TRBJ1-2	-	TGTGCCAGCAGCAATAGGGGTGGCTACACCTTC	CASSNRGGYTF
TRBV4-1	-	TRBJ1-3	-	TGCGCCAGCAGCCAAGGAGGAAATTTTCTTGGAAACACCATATATTTT	CASSQGGNFLGNTIYF
TRBV27	-	TRBJ2-5	once	TGTGCCAGCGCTAATCTACAGGGTAGAGAGACCCAGTACTTC	CASANLQGRETQYF